This TCR beta chain was recorded in a study of Ad26.COV2.S vaccination and SARS-CoV-2 variants. Study-wide context: Donor was in the COV1001 Ad26.COV2.S trial arm. General study results and limits: Spike-specific TCR breadth was greater in vaccine than placebo recipients.

In the case of this clone: Its antigen is currently unknown. The same CDR3 is also encoded by other DNA sequences in this sample.

The germline V gene has CDR1 SNHLY and CDR2 FYNNEI. Trimming shortened V by 6 bases and J by 1 base, and 0 bases separated the two germline ends. This CDR3 region has 10 residues. Using immunoSEQ multiplex PCR, the repertoire was profiled, and TCRdb retains in-frame clones only, with some absent. The data show about 680,000 clones, around 89% seen once. Treatment meaning: some 19 received Ad26.COV2.S at low or high dose, single or two shots; several received placebo; per-sample allocation not given. The samples date from day 63 after the first vaccine or placebo injection. Expression of Wuhan-strain SARS-CoV-2 spike came from the Ad26 vector that formed the vaccine.

The J gene is TRBJ2-5, the V gene TRBV2; D is uncertain. The receptor was derived from a person aged 18-60 years who received the Ad26.COV2.S COVID-19 vaccine or a placebo. Sample: peripheral blood, taken in a trial of Ad26.COV2.S vaccine versus placebo. The DNA of the CDR3 is TGTGCCAGCAGCCAAGAGACCCAGTACTTC. It translates to CASSQETQYF.